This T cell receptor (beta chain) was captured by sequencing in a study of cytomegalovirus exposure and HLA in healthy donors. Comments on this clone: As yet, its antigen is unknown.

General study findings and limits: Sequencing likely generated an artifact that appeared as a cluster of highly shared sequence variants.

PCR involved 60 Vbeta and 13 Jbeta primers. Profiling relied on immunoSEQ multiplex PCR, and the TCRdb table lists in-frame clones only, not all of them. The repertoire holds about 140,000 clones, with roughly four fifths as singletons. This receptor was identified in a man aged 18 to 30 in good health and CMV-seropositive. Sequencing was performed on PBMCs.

The CDR3 nucleotides read TGCGCCAGCAGCCCTCGGACTAGCGGAGGAAATGAGCAGTTCTTC. Protein: CASSPRTSGGNEQFF. J is TRBJ2-1 and V is TRBV4-1; TRBD2 agrees at 10 bases. Unmatched junction bases numbered 7, after V lost 4 bases and J lost 7 bases. Germline V CDR1 and CDR2: MGHRA, YSYEKL. There are 15 residues in the CDR3.